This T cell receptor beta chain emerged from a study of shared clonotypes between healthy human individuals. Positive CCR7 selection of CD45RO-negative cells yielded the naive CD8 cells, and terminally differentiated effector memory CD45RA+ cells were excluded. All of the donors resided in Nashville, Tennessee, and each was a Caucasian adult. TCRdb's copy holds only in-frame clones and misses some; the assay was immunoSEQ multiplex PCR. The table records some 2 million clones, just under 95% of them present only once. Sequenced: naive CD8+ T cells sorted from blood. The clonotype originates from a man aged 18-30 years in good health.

CDR3 sequence: CASRGFTGDYRNTEAFF. The CDR3 DNA reads TGTGCCAGCAGAGGCTTTACAGGGGACTATAGGAACACTGAAGCTTTCTTT. The genes are TRBV2 and TRBJ1-1; 7 nucleotides align to TRBD1. Trimming at V came to 6 bases and at J to 1 base, leaving 14 bases not matched to a gene. The CDR3 is made up of 17 amino acids. Looked up from germline, CDR1 is SNHLY and CDR2 is FYNNEI.